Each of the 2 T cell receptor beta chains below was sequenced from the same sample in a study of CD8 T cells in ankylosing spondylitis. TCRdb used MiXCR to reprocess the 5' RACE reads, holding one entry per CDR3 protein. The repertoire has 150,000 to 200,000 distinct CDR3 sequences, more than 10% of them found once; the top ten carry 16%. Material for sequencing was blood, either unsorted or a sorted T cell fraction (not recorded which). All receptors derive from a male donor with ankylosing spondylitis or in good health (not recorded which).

The chain's CDR3 is CASSPRSPYEQYF. The CDR3 region has the DNA TGTGCCAGCAGCCCTAGATCACCGTACGAGCAGTACTTC. The chain combines TRBV25-1 with TRBJ2-7; D gene ambiguous. Looked up from germline, CDR1 is MGHDK and CDR2 is SYGVNS. The ends were cut back, 6 bases at V and 4 bases at J, with 13 bases in the middle. CDR3 size: 13 residues.

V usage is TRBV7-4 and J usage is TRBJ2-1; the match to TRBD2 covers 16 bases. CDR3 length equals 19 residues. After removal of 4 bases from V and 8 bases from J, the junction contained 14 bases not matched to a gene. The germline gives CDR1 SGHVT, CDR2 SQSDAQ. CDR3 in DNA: TGTGCCAGCAGCTCGCGCAAATCCGGGACTAGCGGGAGGGCTCATGAGCAGTTCTTC. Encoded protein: CASSSRKSGTSGRAHEQFF.